Below are 11 T cell receptor beta chains sequenced from a single sample in a study of OX40 agonist ivuxolimab in advanced cancers. Produced via immunoSEQ multiplex PCR; TCRdb's table is partial and in-frame only. The table has 50,000 to 65,000 clones, 80% to 90% seen once. This material consisted of CD4+ or CD8+ T cells sorted from blood, taken in a trial of the OX40 agonist ivuxolimab. The receptors shown here come from an adult with an advanced solid tumor such as melanoma, head and neck, liver or kidney cancer.

J is TRBJ2-2 and V is TRBV5-1; D unclear. V dropped 2 bases and J dropped 5 bases, with 10 bases sitting between them. Germline V gene data show CDR1 as SGHRS and CDR2 as YFSETQ. CDR3 length: 14 residues. The CDR3 DNA reads TGCGCCAGCAGCTTAAGGTCCGCGACCGGGGAGCTGTTTTTT. Translation: CASSLRSATGELFF. Together with reference TRBV5-1 and TRBJ2-2, the CDR3 gives the full variable domain: KAGVTQTPRYLIKTRGQQVTLSCSPISGHRSVSWYQQTPGQGLQFLFEYFSETQRNKGNFPGRFSGRQFSNSRSEMNVSTLELGDSALYLCASSLRSATGELFFGEGSRLTVL.

The genes are TRBV7-2 and TRBJ2-2; D gene ambiguous. The V gene lost 6 bases and the J gene lost 1 base, with 9 bases spanning the gap. CDR3 length: 14 residues. Germline V gene sequence: CDR1 SGHTA, CDR2 FQGNSA. The CDR3 reads CASRQHGNTGELFF. The CDR3 DNA reads as TGTGCCAGCAGACAACACGGGAACACCGGGGAGCTGTTTTTT.

The chain couples TRBV27 to TRBJ1-4; 8 positions match TRBD1. The length of the CDR3 is 16 residues. Germline CDR1 reads MNHEY; CDR2 reads SMNVEV (reference sequence). J was trimmed by 3 bases and V by 3 bases; bases with no gene match: 6. The chain's CDR3 is CASSFWTGIPNEKLFF. The CDR3 nucleotides are TGTGCCAGCAGTTTTTGGACAGGGATCCCTAATGAAAAACTGTTTTTT.

V usage is TRBV5-4 and J usage is TRBJ1-2, with TRBD1 matching 8 bases. Germline trimming cut 6 bases from V and 7 bases from J; bases unmatched to any gene: 8. CDR1 is SGHNT and CDR2 is YYREEE in the germline V gene (reference sequence). This CDR3 has 13 residues. In DNA form, the CDR3 reads TGTGCCAGCAAAGCCGCAGGGGGCTCTGGCTACACCTTC. This translates into CASKAAGGSGYTF.

V gene TRBV18 combines with J gene TRBJ2-5; D remains ambiguous. V lost 4 bases to trimming and J lost 5 bases, with 14 bases between them. The germline V gene has CDR1 KGHSH and CDR2 LQKENI. The CDR3 runs to 14 residues. CDR3 coding DNA: TGTGCCAGCTCACAGGCCAGCCGGTGGGAGACCCAGTACTTC. It codes for CASSQASRWETQYF.

The rearrangement uses TRBV10-3 and TRBJ2-7, with 7 bases aligning to TRBD2. The length of the CDR3 is 14 residues. V shed 0 bases, J shed 5 bases, and the junction held 4 bases outside the gene matches. CDR1 ENHRY and CDR2 SYGVKD come from the germline V gene. The CDR3, as DNA: TGTGCCATCAGTGAGTCGGGAGGGGCCCACGAGCAGTACTTC. This sequence encodes CAISESGGAHEQYF.

This sequence joins TRBV18 and TRBJ2-3; the D is unclear. The ends were cut back, 1 base at V and 4 bases at J, with 6 bases in the middle. The CDR3 length is 13 residues. Germline V gene lookup returns CDR1 KGHSH and CDR2 LQKENI. CDR3 sequence reads: CASSPRLADTQYF. The CDR3 coding sequence is TGTGCCAGCTCACCACGATTGGCAGATACGCAGTATTTT.

The chain has TRBV5-4 and TRBJ2-3; D remains unclear. This CDR3 comprises 13 residues. CDR1 and CDR2 from the germline V gene are SGHNT and YYREEE (reference sequence). V was clipped by 1 base and J by 1 base, with 4 bases between them. CDR3 sequence reads: CASSLTGTDTQYF. CDR3 DNA: TGTGCCAGCAGCTTGACAGGCACAGATACGCAGTATTTT.

Comments on this clone: The junction shows a germline mismatch at one end, possibly a read error. Distinct nucleotide sequences in the sample also encode this CDR3. The rearrangement uses TRBV18 and TRBJ2-5, with TRBD2 matching 8 bases. The germline V gene encodes CDR1 KGHSH and CDR2 LQKENI. This CDR3 is built from 15 residues. CDR3: CASSPPGSGSRDQYF. The DNA of the CDR3 is TGCGCCAGCTCCCCCCCAGGGAGCGGGAGCCGGGACCAGTACTTC.

This chain uses TRBV28 with TRBJ1-5; no firm D call. Trimming pared 6 bases from V and 1 base from J, leaving 4 bases between. CDR3 length: 12 residues. Germline CDR1 reads MDHEN; CDR2 reads SYDVKM. The CDR3 bases are TGTGCCAGCAGGTTGAGCAATCAGCCCCAGCATTTT. This sequence encodes CASRLSNQPQHF.

This chain uses TRBV15 with TRBJ2-1; 8 nucleotides align to TRBD2. V lost 3 bases, J lost 0 bases, and 4 bases stayed unmatched. Germline CDR1 LNHNV, CDR2 YYDKDF (reference sequence). This CDR3 has 16 residues. The CDR3 protein is CATSSEAGDSYNEQFF. The CDR3 DNA reads as TGTGCCACCAGCAGCGAAGCGGGAGACTCCTACAATGAGCAGTTCTTC. The variable domain in full, completed from reference TRBV15 and TRBJ2-1, reads DAMVIQNPRYQVTQFGKPVTLSCSQTLNHNVMYWYQQKSSQAPKLLFHYYDKDFNNEADTPDNFQSRRPNTSFCFLDIRSPGLGDTAMYLCATSSEAGDSYNEQFFGPGTRLTVL.